These T cell receptor beta chains were read from a single sample in a study of cytomegalovirus exposure and HLA in healthy donors. Method: immunoSEQ multiplex PCR; TCRdb's copy keeps in-frame clones and lacks some. The repertoire includes about 150,000 clones, around four fifths of them detected once, and 0.95% to 1.5% sits in the top ten. The source material was PBMCs. The receptors stem from a boy aged 2 to 10 in good health and CMV-seronegative. Each CDR3 is given with its conserved first and last residue. A D gene is named only where the DNA matches it firmly. The size field is filled for only some rows; it gives once, few, many or a size class.

clone_size | j_call | d_call | v_call | cdr3_aa | cdr3_nt
. | TRBJ1-1 | TRBD1 | TRBV5-8 | CASRSDRGGTEAFF | TGTGCCAGCAGATCCGACAGGGGGGGAACTGAAGCTTTCTTT
. | TRBJ1-5 | TRBD1 | TRBV10-3 | CAARQGENQPQHF | TGTGCCGCTAGACAGGGGGAAAATCAGCCCCAGCATTTT
once | TRBJ2-3 | TRBD2 | TRBV14 | CASSPGPGLAGNTDTQYF | TGTGCCAGCAGCCCCGGACCGGGACTAGCGGGAAACACAGATACGCAGTATTTT
. | TRBJ1-3 | . | TRBV30 | CAWSPIRRAGNTIYF | TGTGCCTGGAGTCCGATAAGGAGGGCTGGAAACACCATATATTTT
. | TRBJ2-7 | TRBD2 | TRBV7-2 | CASSGLGGGEQYF | TGTGCCAGCAGCGGCCTGGGGGGGGGAGAGCAGTACTTC
. | TRBJ2-1 | . | TRBV4-1 | CASSQEKALASYNEQFF | TGCGCCAGCAGCCAAGAAAAGGCTCTAGCTTCCTACAATGAGCAGTTCTTC
. | TRBJ1-1 | . | TRBV9 | CASSVEDMNTEAFF | TGTGCCAGCAGCGTAGAAGACATGAACACTGAAGCTTTCTTT
. | TRBJ1-3 | . | TRBV9 | CASSEGDSGNTIYF | TGTGCCAGCAGCGAGGGGGACTCTGGAAACACCATATATTTT
. | TRBJ2-1 | TRBD2 | TRBV2 | CASSDSGGGYNEQFF | TGTGCCAGCAGTGATAGCGGGGGGGGTTACAATGAGCAGTTCTTC
. | TRBJ2-1 | TRBD1 | TRBV4-3 | CASSQDVGTGVGDEQFF | TGCGCCAGCAGCCAAGATGTCGGGACAGGGGTCGGCGATGAGCAGTTCTTC
. | TRBJ1-2 | TRBD1 | TRBV5-4 | CASSWRQGAWDGYTF | TGTGCCAGCAGCTGGAGACAGGGGGCCTGGGATGGCTACACCTTC
. | TRBJ2-7 | . | TRBV7-8 | CASSPGGQQSSYEQYF | TGTGCCAGCAGCCCCGGGGGACAGCAGAGCTCCTACGAGCAGTACTTC
. | TRBJ1-6 | . | TRBV6-1 | CASSEAKTYNRLGNSPLHF | TGTGCCAGCAGTGAAGCAAAAACCTACAACAGGTTGGGAAATTCACCCCTCCACTTT
once | TRBJ1-6 | . | TRBV21-1 | CASSNKRDRLPHF | TGTGCCAGCAGCAATAAGCGGGACAGGCTCCCACACTTT
few | TRBJ2-1 | TRBD2 | TRBV11-2 | CASSFAYSSGVNDEQFF | TGTGCCAGCAGCTTCGCCTACTCTAGCGGGGTCAACGATGAGCAGTTCTTC
. | TRBJ2-5 | TRBD2 | TRBV14 | CASSQDWRGGGETQYF | TGTGCCAGCAGCCAAGATTGGCGGGGGGGAGGAGAGACCCAGTACTTC
. | TRBJ1-1 | TRBD1 | TRBV6-5 | CASTDRGGYTEAFF | TGTGCCAGCACAGACAGGGGAGGCTACACTGAAGCTTTCTTT
. | TRBJ1-5 | TRBD1 | TRBV7-2 | CASSPSWTGRDQPQHF | TGTGCCAGCAGCCCGAGTTGGACAGGACGGGATCAGCCCCAGCATTTT
. | TRBJ1-3 | . | TRBV9 | CASSASASGNTIYF | TGTGCCAGCAGCGCCAGCGCCTCTGGAAACACCATATATTTT
. | TRBJ2-5 | . | TRBV7-2 | CASSSKTGQETQYF | TGTGCCAGCAGCTCAAAGACAGGACAAGAGACCCAGTACTTC
. | TRBJ1-4 | TRBD1 | TRBV5-4 | CASSLDRAGGEKLFF | TGTGCCAGCAGCTTAGACAGGGCTGGAGGTGAAAAACTGTTTTTT
. | TRBJ2-7 | . | TRBV30 | CAWTSQGRGFDEQYF | TGTGCCTGGACGTCACAGGGTCGAGGGTTTGACGAGCAGTACTTC
. | TRBJ2-2 | . | TRBV10-3 | CAISARTATTGELFF | TGTGCCATCAGCGCTCGGACAGCTACCACCGGGGAGCTGTTTTTT
once | TRBJ2-2 | . | TRBV11-2 | CASSLLIGANTGELFF | TGTGCCAGCAGCCTTTTGATAGGGGCGAACACCGGGGAGCTGTTTTTT
once | TRBJ1-2 | . | TRBV27 | CASSLGGGGGYTF | TGTGCCAGCAGTTTAGGTGGGGGCGGGGGCTACACCTTC
. | TRBJ1-5 | TRBD1 | TRBV19 | CASSIDWDRYSNQPQHF | TGTGCCAGTAGTATAGACTGGGACAGGTATAGCAATCAGCCCCAGCATTTT